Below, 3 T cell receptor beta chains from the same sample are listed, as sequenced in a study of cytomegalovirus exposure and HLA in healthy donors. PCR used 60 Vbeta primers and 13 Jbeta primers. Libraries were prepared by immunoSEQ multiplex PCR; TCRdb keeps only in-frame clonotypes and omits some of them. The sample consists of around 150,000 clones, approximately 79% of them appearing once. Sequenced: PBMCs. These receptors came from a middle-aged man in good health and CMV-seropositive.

CDR3 in amino acids: CASSPQGSGNQPQHF. The CDR3 DNA reads as TGTGCCAGCAGCCCCCAAGGGAGCGGCAATCAGCCCCAGCATTTT. The chain uses TRBV7-2 and TRBJ1-5; D remains unclear. The CDR3 has 15 amino acids. Germline values: CDR1 SGHTA, CDR2 FQGNSA. V was pared by 5 bases and J by 2 bases, with 13 bases between.

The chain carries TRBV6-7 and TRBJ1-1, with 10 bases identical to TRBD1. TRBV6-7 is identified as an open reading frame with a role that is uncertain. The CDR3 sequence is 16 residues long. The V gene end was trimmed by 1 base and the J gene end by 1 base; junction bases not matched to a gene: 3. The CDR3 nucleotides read TGTGCCAGCAGTTACTTGCGGACAGGGGGGAACACTGAAGCTTTCTTT. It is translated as CASSYLRTGGNTEAFF.

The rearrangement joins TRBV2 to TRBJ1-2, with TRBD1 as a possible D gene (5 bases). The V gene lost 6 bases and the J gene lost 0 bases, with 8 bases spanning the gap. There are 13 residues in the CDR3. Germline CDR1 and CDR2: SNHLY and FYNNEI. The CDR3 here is CASRQVTNYGYTF. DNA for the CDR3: TGTGCCAGCAGACAGGTTACTAACTATGGCTACACCTTC. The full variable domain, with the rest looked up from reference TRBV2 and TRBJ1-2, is EPEVTQTPSHQVTQMGQEVILRCVPISNHLYFYWYRQILGQKVEFLVSFYNNEISEKSEIFDDQFSVERPDGSNFTLKIRSTKLEDSAMYFCASRQVTNYGYTFGSGTRLTVV.